The clone carrying this T cell receptor (beta chain) was observed many times. Antigen: not known. Quantitative 5'-RACE was performed with molecular barcodes, and it yielded the TCR beta libraries. TCRdb independently ran MiXCR on the 5' RACE reads; one entry per CDR3 protein. Of 85,000 to 100,000 distinct CDR3 sequences listed, just under 9% were seen once; the top ten hold approximately 5.5%. The data were obtained in a study of CD8 T cells in ankylosing spondylitis. Findings and limits, study-wide: Disease-linked clones had a CD8+ phenotype and relatively low frequency in peripheral blood. Apparently characteristic of ankylosing spondylitis blood was a TCR beta motif (roughly eight highly homologous variants). Prior literature has documented some motif variants in synovial fluid and blood from reactive arthritis.

Germline V lookup: CDR1 SGDLS, CDR2 YYNGEE. This CDR3 has 14 residues. The V and J ends lost 3 bases and 3 bases, in that order; junction bases with no gene match: 6. The sequenced material came from blood, either unsorted or a sorted T cell fraction (not recorded which). The TCR comes from a male donor with ankylosing spondylitis or in good health (not recorded which). J is TRBJ2-7 and V is TRBV9; 7 nucleotides match TRBD1. In DNA, the CDR3 is TGTGCCAGCAGCGACCGGGACAGAGACTACGAGCAGTACTTC. The encoded protein is CASSDRDRDYEQYF. The whole variable domain, remainder taken from reference TRBV9 and TRBJ2-7, is DSGVTQTPKHLITATGQRVTLRCSPRSGDLSVYWYQQSLDQGLQFLIQYYNGEERAKGNILERFSAQQFPDLHSELNLSSLELGDSALYFCASSDRDRDYEQYFGPGTRLTVT.